This T cell receptor beta chain was recovered during a study of shared clonotypes between healthy human individuals. In the study overall: Per donor, three plates held CD4 naive cells, three held CD4 memory, two held CD8 naive and one held CD8 memory. Study-wide results and limits: Rarefaction indicated that sorted-subset sequencing remained incomplete although depth was large. Among donors, clonotype sharing was expected to be affected by sequencing depth.

The assay was immunoSEQ multiplex PCR, and TCRdb's table has in-frame clones only and misses some. Found here are over 1.5 million clones, around 98% of them singletons; the top ten hold approximately 0.44%. The germline V and J ends were trimmed by 6 bases and 4 bases, with 22 bases remaining between them. The CDR3 is 16 residues long. From germline, CDR1 is SGHTS and CDR2 YDEGEE. A split of CD4+ cells into CD45RA+ naive and CD45RA-negative memory subsets was performed. Details on this clone: The target antigen is unknown.

The chain combines TRBV5-8 with TRBJ2-5; either TRBD1 or TRBD2 may supply D (5 bases each). The clonotype was recovered from a man aged 25-45 years in good health. The source material was naive CD4+ T cells sorted from blood. Regarding subset: CD45RA+ positively selected. The CDR3 sequence: CASTPLGGRVIETQYF. CDR3 sequence (DNA): TGTGCCAGCACCCCCCTTGGAGGCAGGGTTATAGAGACCCAGTACTTC.